These 6 T cell receptor beta chains originate from one sample sequenced in a study of CD8+CD57+ T cells in acquired aplastic anemia. Using genomic DNA as the template, TCR beta VDJ and CDR3 profiling was carried out. TCRdb called the reads again in MiXCR, with one record for every CDR3 protein. The table records about 210,000 distinct CDR3 sequences, 30% to 40% of them present only once. The specimen sequenced was sorted CD4+, CD8+, or CD8+CD57+ T cells (not recorded which) from PBMCs. Receptor source: a human donor in good health, serving as a control.

The J gene is TRBJ1-6, the V gene TRBV27; tentatively, D is TRBD1 (5 bases). V was clipped by 1 base and J by 10 bases, with 14 bases between them. Looked up from germline, CDR1 is MNHEY and CDR2 is SMNVEV (reference sequence). The CDR3 covers 15 residues. The chain's CDR3 is CASSLFASRGSPLHF. The CDR3 region has the DNA TGTGCCAGCAGTTTATTCGCATCTAGGGGATCACCCCTCCACTTT.

Regarding this clonotype: Just one base apart from a much larger clone, this may be a read error. This chain connects TRBV4-1 to TRBJ2-3, with 12 bases fitting TRBD1. Germline-derived CDR1 and CDR2 are MGHRA and YSYEKL. CDR3 length: 15 residues. CDR3 sequence reads: CTSSGTGGRADTQYF. CDR3 sequence (DNA): TGCACCAGCAGCGGGACAGGGGGCAGGGCAGATACGCAGTATTTT.

This clonotype has a count of ten or more. The rearrangement joins TRBV7-9 to TRBJ2-7; possible D gene TRBD1, 5 bases. CDR1 and CDR2 from the germline V gene are SEHNR and FQNEAQ (reference sequence). V dropped 2 bases and J dropped 2 bases, with 13 bases sitting between them. The CDR3 is 15 residues long. CDR3: CASSLKSLDTYEQYF. CDR3 sequence (DNA): TGTGCCAGCAGCTTAAAGAGTCTGGACACCTACGAGCAGTACTTC.

This clonotype was seen more than once but under ten times. The CDR3 DNA is TGCAGTGCTAGAATCGGGGGTGGTAATGAAAAACTGTTTTTT. This gives the protein CSARIGGGNEKLFF. The J gene is TRBJ1-4, the V gene TRBV20-1, with D tentatively TRBD1 (5 bases). Germline lookup yields CDR1 DFQATT and CDR2 SNEGSKA (reference sequence). The CDR3 length is 14 residues. V was pared by 2 bases and J by 4 bases, with 11 bases between.

This clonotype has more than one count but fewer than ten. DNA of the CDR3: TGTGCCATCAGTGGGAGAAGGGAAGAGGTAGGCTACACCTTC. This sequence encodes CAISGRREEVGYTF. The rearrangement uses TRBV10-3 and TRBJ1-2; no definite D call. Germline V gene lookup returns CDR1 ENHRY and CDR2 SYGVKD. The CDR3 sequence is 14 residues long. Trimming took off 4 bases at V and 8 bases at J, with 17 bases between the two ends.

The chain has TRBV24-1 and TRBJ2-3; 7 bases map to TRBD1. CDR1 and CDR2 (germline): KGHDR, SFDVKD. V trimming: 2 bases; J trimming: 2 bases; junction bases outside the gene matches: 3. This CDR3 region has 15 residues. CDR3 nucleotides: TGTGCCACCAGTGATTGGGGACAGCCCACAGATACGCAGTATTTT. Protein product: CATSDWGQPTDTQYF.